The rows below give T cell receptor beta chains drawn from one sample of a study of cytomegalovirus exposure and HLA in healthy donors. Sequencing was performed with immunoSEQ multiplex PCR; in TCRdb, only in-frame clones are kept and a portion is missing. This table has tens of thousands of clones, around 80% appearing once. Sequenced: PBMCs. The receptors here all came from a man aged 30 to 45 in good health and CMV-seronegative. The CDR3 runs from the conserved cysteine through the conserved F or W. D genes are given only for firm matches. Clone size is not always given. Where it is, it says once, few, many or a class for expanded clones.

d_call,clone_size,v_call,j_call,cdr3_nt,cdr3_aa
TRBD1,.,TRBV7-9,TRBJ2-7,TGTGCCAGCAGCTTAGGGGACAGGGCCTCCTACGAGCAGTACTTC,CASSLGDRASYEQYF
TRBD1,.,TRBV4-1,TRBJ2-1,TGCGCCAGCAGCCAAGGGACAGGGTTCACCAATGAGCAGTTCTTC,CASSQGTGFTNEQFF
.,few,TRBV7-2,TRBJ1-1,TGTGCCAGCAGCTTTACGAGGGACACTGAAGCTTTCTTT,CASSFTRDTEAFF
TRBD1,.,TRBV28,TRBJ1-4,TGTGCCAGCAGGGGGACAGGGATCGAAAAACTGTTTTTT,CASRGTGIEKLFF
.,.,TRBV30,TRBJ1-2,TGTGCCTGGATCTCCTGGCAGGGCTCTGGCTACACCTTC,CAWISWQGSGYTF
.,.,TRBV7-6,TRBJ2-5,TGTGCCAGCAGCGGATGGCGGGAAAAGACCCAGTACTTC,CASSGWREKTQYF
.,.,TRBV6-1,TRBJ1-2,TGTGCCAGCAGTGAAGCTTTGTCGGAGATAGTGGACTATGGCTACACCTTC,CASSEALSEIVDYGYTF
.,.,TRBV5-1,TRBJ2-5,TGCGCCAGCAGCTTGGGCAGCCAAGAGACCCAGTACTTC,CASSLGSQETQYF
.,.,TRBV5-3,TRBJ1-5,TGTGCCAGAAGCTCGTTTATCTCTGACAGAGACGGTCAGCCCCAGCATTTT,CARSSFISDRDGQPQHF
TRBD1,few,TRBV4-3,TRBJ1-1,TGCGCCAGCAGCTATTGGGACAGGCTTAACACTGAAGCTTTCTTT,CASSYWDRLNTEAFF
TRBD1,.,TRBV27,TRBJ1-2,TGTGCCAGCAGTACGACAGGGTATGGCTACACCTTC,CASSTTGYGYTF
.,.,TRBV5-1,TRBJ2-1,TGCGCCAGCAGCTTAGGAGGAGGAGATCAGAATGAGCAGTTCTTC,CASSLGGGDQNEQFF
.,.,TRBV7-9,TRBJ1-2,TGTGCCAGCAGCCTACCAGACTCTCCTTATGGCTACACCTTC,CASSLPDSPYGYTF
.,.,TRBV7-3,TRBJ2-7,TGTGCCAGCAGCTACCTCCCGGTCCCCACCTACGAGCAGTACTTC,CASSYLPVPTYEQYF
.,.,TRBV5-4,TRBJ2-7,TGTGCCAGCAGCCAGGCCGGGGGGCGGCCGGGAGAGCAGTACTTC,CASSQAGGRPGEQYF
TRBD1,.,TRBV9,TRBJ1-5,TGTGCCAGCAGCGTAGGACAGGGCGGGAATCAGCCCCAGCATTTT,CASSVGQGGNQPQHF
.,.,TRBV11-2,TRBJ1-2,TGTGCCAGCAGCTTAGCCGGGCAGGGAACCTATGGCTACACCTTC,CASSLAGQGTYGYTF
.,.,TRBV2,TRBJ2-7,TGTGCCAGCTTTAACCTGAGACAGTACGAGCAGTACTTC,CASFNLRQYEQYF
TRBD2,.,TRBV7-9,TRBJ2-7,TGTGCCAGCAGCTCGGGACTAGCGGGAGGTTGGGAGCAGTACTTC,CASSSGLAGGWEQYF
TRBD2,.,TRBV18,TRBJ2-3,TGTGCCAGCTCCGTCGACAGCCTAACTAGCGGGGGGCAGTATTTT,CASSVDSLTSGGQYF
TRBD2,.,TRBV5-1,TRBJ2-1,TGCGCCAGCAGCTTTCTAGCGGGGGGGCCAGGGGATGAGCAGTTCTTC,CASSFLAGGPGDEQFF
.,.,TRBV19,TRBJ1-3,TGTGCCAGTGGGATAGGGACTTTAACTGGAGACACCATATATTTT,CASGIGTLTGDTIYF
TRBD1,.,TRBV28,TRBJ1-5,TGTGCCAGCAGTATTCGCCGGGACAGTGGGTATAGCAATCAGCCCCAGCATTTT,CASSIRRDSGYSNQPQHF
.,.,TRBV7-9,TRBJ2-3,TGTGCCAGCAGCAAACATGCAGATACGCAGTATTTT,CASSKHADTQYF
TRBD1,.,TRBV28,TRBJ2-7,TGTGCCAGCAGTAGAGGGACAGGGGCCTACGAGCAGTACTTC,CASSRGTGAYEQYF
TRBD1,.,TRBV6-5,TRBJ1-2,TGTGCCAGCAGGCAGCCGGGACAGGGGGCGCGTGGCTACACCTTC,CASRQPGQGARGYTF
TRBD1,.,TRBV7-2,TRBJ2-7,TGTGCCAGCCGAACCTCGGGACAGGCAACCTACGAGCAGTACTTC,CASRTSGQATYEQYF
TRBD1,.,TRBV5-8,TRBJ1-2,TGTGCCAGCAGCTCGCGGGGGGACAGGGGTAGCTATGGCTACACCTTC,CASSSRGDRGSYGYTF
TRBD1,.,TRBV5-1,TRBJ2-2,TGCGCCAGCAGCCCAACAGGGGGCAGTGACACCGGGGAGCTGTTTTTT,CASSPTGGSDTGELFF
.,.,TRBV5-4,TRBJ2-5,TGTGCCAGCAGCTTATCACTGAGGGAGACCCAGTACTTC,CASSLSLRETQYF
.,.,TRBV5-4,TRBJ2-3,TGTGCCAGCAGCCCCCGCGGTGGGGCGATAGATACGCAGTATTTT,CASSPRGGAIDTQYF
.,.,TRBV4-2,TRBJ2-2,TGTGCCAGCAGCCAAGTGGAGGAGACCGGGGAGCTGTTTTTT,CASSQVEETGELFF